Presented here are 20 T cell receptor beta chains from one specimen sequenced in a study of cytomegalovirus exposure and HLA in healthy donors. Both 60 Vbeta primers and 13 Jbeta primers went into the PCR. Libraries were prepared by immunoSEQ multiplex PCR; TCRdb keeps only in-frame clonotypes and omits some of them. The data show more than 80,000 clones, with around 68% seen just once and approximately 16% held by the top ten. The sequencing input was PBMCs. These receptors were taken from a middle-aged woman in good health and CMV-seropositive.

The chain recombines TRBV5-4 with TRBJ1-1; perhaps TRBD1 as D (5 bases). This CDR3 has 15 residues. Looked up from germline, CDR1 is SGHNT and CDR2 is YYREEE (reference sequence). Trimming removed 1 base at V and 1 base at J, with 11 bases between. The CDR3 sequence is CASSLPPTANTEAFF. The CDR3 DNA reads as TGTGCCAGCAGCTTGCCTCCGACAGCGAACACTGAAGCTTTCTTT.

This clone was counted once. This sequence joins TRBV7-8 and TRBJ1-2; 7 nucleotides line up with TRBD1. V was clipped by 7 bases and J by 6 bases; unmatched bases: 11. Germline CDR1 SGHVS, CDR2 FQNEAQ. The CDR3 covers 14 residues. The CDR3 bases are TGTGCCAGCAATTCCCGACAGGGTCCACATGGCTACACCTTC. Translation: CASNSRQGPHGYTF.

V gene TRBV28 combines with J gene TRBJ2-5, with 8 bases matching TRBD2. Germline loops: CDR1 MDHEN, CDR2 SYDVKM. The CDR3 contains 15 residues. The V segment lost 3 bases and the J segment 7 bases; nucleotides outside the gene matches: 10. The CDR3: CASSLETSATGTQYF. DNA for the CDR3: TGTGCCAGCAGTTTGGAGACTAGCGCCACGGGGACCCAGTACTTC.

In DNA, the CDR3 is TGTGCCAGCAGGGCGGGGGTTGACTATGGCTACACCTTC. Protein: CASRAGVDYGYTF. The chain links TRBV2 to TRBJ1-2, with a weak D call TRBD1 (5 bases). V lost 6 bases, J lost 3 bases, and 11 bases lay in between. This CDR3 spans 13 amino acids. CDR1 and CDR2 (germline): SNHLY, FYNNEI.

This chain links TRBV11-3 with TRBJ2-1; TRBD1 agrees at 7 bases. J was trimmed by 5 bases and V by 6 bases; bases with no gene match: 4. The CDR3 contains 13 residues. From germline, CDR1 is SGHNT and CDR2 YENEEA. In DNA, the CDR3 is TGTGCCAGCAGTAGCACAGGGGACAATGAGCAGTTCTTC. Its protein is CASSSTGDNEQFF.

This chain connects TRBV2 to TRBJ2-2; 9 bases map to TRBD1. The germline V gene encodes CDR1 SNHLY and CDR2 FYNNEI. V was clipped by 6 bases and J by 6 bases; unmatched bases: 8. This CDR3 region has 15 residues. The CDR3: CASRFQQGAAGELFF. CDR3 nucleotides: TGTGCCAGCAGGTTCCAACAGGGGGCTGCCGGGGAGCTGTTTTTT.

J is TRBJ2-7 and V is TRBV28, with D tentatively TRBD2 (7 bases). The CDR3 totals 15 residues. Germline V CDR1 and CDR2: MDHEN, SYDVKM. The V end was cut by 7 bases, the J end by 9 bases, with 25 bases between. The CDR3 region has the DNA TGTGCCAGCACCACATCCGAAGGGAGAAGGGGGGGGCAGTACTTC. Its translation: CASTTSEGRRGGQYF.

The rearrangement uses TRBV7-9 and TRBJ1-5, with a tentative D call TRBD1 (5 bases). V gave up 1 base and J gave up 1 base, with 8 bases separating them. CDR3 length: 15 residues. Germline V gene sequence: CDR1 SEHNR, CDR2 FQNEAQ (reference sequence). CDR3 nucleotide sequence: TGTGCCAGCAGCTTAGGGCAGGGAAGCAATCAGCCCCAGCATTTT. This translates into CASSLGQGSNQPQHF.

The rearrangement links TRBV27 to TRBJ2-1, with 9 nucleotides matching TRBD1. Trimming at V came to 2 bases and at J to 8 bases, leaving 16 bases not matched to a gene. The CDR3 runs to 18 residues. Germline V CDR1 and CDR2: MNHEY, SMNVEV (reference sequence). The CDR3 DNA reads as TGTGCCAGCAGTTTAGGTCCTGACGGACAGGGGAGCCCTTATGAGCAGTTCTTC. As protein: CASSLGPDGQGSPYEQFF.

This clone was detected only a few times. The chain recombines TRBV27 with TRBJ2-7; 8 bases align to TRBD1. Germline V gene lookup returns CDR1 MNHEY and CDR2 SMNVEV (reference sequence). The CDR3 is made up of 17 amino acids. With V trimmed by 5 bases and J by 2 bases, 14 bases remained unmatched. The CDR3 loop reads CASSPNLRTGKPYEQYF. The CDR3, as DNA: TGTGCCAGCAGTCCCAACTTAAGGACAGGGAAACCCTACGAGCAGTACTTC.

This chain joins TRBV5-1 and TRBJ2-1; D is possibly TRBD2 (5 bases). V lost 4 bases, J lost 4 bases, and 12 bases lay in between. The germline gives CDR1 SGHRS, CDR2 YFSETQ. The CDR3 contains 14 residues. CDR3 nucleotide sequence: TGCGCCAGCAGCCCGAGGGAGCTTTACAATGAGCAGTTCTTC. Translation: CASSPRELYNEQFF.

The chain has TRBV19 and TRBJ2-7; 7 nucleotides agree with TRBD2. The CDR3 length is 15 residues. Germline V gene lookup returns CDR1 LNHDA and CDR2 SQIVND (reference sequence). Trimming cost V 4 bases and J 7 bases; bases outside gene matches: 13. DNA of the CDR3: TGTGCCAGTAGTACCGGGCCGGCGGGAGTTAGAGAGCAGTACTTC. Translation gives CASSTGPAGVREQYF. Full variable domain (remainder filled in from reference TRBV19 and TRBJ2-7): DGGITQSPKYLFRKEGQNVTLSCEQNLNHDAMYWYRQDPGQGLRLIYYSQIVNDFQKGDIAEGYSVSREKKESFPLTVTSAQKNPTAFYLCASSTGPAGVREQYFGPGTRLTVT.

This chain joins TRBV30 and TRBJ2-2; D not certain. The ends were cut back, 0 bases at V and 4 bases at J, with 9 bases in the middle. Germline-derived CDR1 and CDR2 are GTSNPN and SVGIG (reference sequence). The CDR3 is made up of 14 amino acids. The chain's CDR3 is CAWSVSRSTGELFF. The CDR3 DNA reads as TGTGCCTGGAGTGTTTCCAGGTCCACCGGGGAGCTGTTTTTT.

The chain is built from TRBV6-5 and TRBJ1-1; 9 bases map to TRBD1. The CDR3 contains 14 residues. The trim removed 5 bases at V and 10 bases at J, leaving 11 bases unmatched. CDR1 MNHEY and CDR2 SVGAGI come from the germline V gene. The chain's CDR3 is CASSTYPGQGVAFF. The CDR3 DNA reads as TGTGCCAGCAGTACTTACCCGGGACAGGGTGTAGCTTTCTTT.

The CDR3, as DNA: TGTGCCAGCAGTCCCCGGGGGGGCCCAGAGACCCAGTACTTC. This encodes CASSPRGGPETQYF. This chain connects TRBV27 to TRBJ2-5; 8 bases match TRBD2. The germline V gene has CDR1 MNHEY and CDR2 SMNVEV (reference sequence). V dropped 5 bases and J dropped 4; count of bases not matched to a gene: 6. This CDR3 spans 14 amino acids.

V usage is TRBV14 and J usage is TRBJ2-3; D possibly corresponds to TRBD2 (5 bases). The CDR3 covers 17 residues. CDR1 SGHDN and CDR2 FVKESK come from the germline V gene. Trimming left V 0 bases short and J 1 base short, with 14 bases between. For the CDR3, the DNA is TGTGCCAGCAGCCAAGATACGGACTCCGGACGCACAGATACGCAGTATTTT. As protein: CASSQDTDSGRTDTQYF.

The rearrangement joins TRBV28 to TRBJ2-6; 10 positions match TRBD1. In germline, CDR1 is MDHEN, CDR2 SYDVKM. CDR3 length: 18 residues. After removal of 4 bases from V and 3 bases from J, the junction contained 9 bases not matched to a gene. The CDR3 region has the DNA TGTGCCAGCAGTTCATTTTGGGACAGGGGAGTTGGGGCCAACGTCCTGACTTTC. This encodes CASSSFWDRGVGANVLTF.

CDR3 DNA sequence: TGCGCCAGCAGCTTGGTGTCAAGGGACAGGAGCTCCTACGAGCAGTACTTC. Translation: CASSLVSRDRSSYEQYF. The gene calls are TRBV5-1 and TRBJ2-7; 8 bases align to TRBD1. CDR3 length: 17 residues. The ends lost 0 bases at V and 0 bases at J; junction bases unmatched: 8. Germline V lookup: CDR1 SGHRS, CDR2 YFSETQ.

The CDR3 spells CASVRQGVNTEAFF. The DNA of the CDR3 is TGTGCCAGCGTACGACAGGGAGTGAACACTGAAGCTTTCTTT. The rearrangement uses TRBV5-6 and TRBJ1-1; 7 nucleotides agree with TRBD1. The germline V gene encodes CDR1 SGHDT and CDR2 YYEEEE. The ends lost 7 bases at V and 0 bases at J; junction bases unmatched: 6. This CDR3 is built from 14 residues.

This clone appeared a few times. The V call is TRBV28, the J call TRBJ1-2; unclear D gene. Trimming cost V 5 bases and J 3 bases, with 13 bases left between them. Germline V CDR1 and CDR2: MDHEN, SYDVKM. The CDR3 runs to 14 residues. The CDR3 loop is CASSLKLLDYGYTF. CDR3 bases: TGTGCCAGCAGTCTAAAACTGCTAGACTATGGCTACACCTTC.